These T cell receptor beta chains were read from a single sample in a study of blood T cell repertoires in COVID-19. Clones were read by immunoSEQ multiplex PCR, and TCRdb kept only the in-frame ones, dropping some. The sample gives 180,000 or so clones, around 87% of which show up once; less than 1% is in the top ten. Sequenced input: peripheral blood. The receptors stem from a man in his late teens or twenties with acute or convalescent COVID-19. Each CDR3 is given with its conserved first and last residue. Some rows mark clone size as missing; the rest say once, few, many or name a class of expanded clone.

>TRBV30|TRBJ1-3|.
CAWTLDSLSGNTIYF
>TRBV25-1|TRBJ1-1|once
CASSGPGYTEAFF
>TRBV28|TRBJ1-1|.
CVSSAWTGKGTEAFF
>TRBV6-5|TRBJ2-1|.
CASRAGLNNEQFF
>TRBV28|TRBJ1-2|.
CASRRDRGFGYTF
>TRBV4-1|TRBJ1-1|.
CASSQPSGGFSEAFF
>TRBV7-3|TRBJ2-7|.
CASSSRRGGEQYF
>TRBV7-3|TRBJ2-1|.
CASSFGTGYNEQFF
>TRBV24-1|TRBJ2-5|.
CATSDGSSRETQYF
>TRBV19|TRBJ2-7|.
CASSIRGGFSDEQYF
>TRBV10-1|TRBJ1-2|once
CASSETGGLGYTF
>TRBV7-7|TRBJ2-5|.
CASSPQREGSETQYF
>TRBV13|TRBJ2-3|.
CASSRGTDTQYF
>TRBV6-2/TRBV6-3|TRBJ1-2|few
CASSLGGGYTF
>TRBV27|TRBJ2-1|once
CATLRGGQQFF
>TRBV3-1/TRBV3-2|TRBJ1-1|once
CASSQGQGITEAFF
>TRBV2|TRBJ2-5|.
CASSEPNREKETQYF
>TRBV7-9|TRBJ2-5|.
CASSLTSAETQYF
>TRBV12-3/TRBV12-4|TRBJ1-2|.
CASSLTGDYGYTF
>TRBV19|TRBJ2-2|.
CASSILGDQDGELFF
>TRBV6-1|TRBJ2-3|.
CASSEGGLVAQYF
>TRBV5-1|TRBJ2-3|.
CASSSNRGRITDTQYF
>TRBV9|TRBJ2-2|.
CASSPGDRVAGELFF
>TRBV6-2/TRBV6-3|TRBJ1-1|.
CASSYPSGTVNTEAFF
>TRBV5-8|TRBJ2-7|.
CASSLAGTGPYEQYF
>TRBV5-8|TRBJ2-5|once
CASSPWGGSETQYF
>TRBV6-5|TRBJ1-1|.
CASTRSGGSAEAFF
>TRBV15|TRBJ2-1|.
CATSRRVARDSNEQFF
>TRBV30|TRBJ1-5|.
CAWSPTGRWRRQPQHF
>TRBV27|TRBJ1-2|once
CASSSQTTGGIYTF
>TRBV12-3/TRBV12-4|TRBJ1-2|.
CASSLGGGYGYTF
>TRBV7-9|TRBJ2-1|.
CASSLIRSYHEQFF
>TRBV6-1|TRBJ1-2|.
CASSEVNGRLYGYTF
>TRBV28|TRBJ1-5|.
CASNLVGGPQHF
>TRBV5-1|TRBJ2-5|.
CASSLGTGGGETQYF
>TRBV6-1|TRBJ1-2|.
CASSAFAGGGNYGYTF
>TRBV2|TRBJ1-6|.
CASRPGTGKPPNSPLHF
>TRBV6-5|TRBJ1-1|.
CASSYTGGWGTEAFF